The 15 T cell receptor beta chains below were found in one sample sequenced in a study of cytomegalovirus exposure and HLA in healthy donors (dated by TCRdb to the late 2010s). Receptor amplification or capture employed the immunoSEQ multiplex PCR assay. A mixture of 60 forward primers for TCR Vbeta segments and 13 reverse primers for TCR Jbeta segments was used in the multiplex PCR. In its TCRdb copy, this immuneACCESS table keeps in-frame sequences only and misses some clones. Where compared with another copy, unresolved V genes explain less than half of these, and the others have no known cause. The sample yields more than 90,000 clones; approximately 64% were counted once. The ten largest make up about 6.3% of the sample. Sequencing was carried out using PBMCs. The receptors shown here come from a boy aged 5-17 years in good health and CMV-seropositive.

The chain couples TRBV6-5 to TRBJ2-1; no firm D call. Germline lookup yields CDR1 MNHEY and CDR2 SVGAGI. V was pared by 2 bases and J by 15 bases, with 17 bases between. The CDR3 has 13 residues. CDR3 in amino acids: CASSYRQGNVLFF. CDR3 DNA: TGTGCCAGCAGTTACCGACAAGGCAATGTTCTGTTCTTC.

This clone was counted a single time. The DNA for the CDR3 is TGTGCCAGCAGCCATAGGACTAGCGGGGGGGCCAAGGGAGAGCAGTTCTTC. Amino acid sequence: CASSHRTSGGAKGEQFF. This chain joins TRBV14 and TRBJ2-1; 15 nucleotides line up with TRBD2. Trimming removed 3 bases from V and 10 bases from J; junction bases left unmatched: 10. The CDR3 spans 17 residues. Germline CDR1 is SGHDN and CDR2 is FVKESK.

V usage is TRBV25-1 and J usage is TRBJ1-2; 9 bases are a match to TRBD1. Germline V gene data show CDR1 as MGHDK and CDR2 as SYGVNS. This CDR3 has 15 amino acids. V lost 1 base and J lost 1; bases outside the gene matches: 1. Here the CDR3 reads CASSELGQGNYGYTF. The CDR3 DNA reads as TGTGCCAGCAGTGAATTGGGACAGGGTAACTATGGCTACACCTTC.

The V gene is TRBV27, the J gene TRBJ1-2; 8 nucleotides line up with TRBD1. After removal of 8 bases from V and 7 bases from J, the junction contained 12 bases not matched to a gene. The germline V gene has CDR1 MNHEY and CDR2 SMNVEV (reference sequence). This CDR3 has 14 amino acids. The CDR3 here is CASGPNRGDGGYTF. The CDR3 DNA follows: TGTGCCAGCGGCCCCAACAGGGGGGATGGTGGCTACACCTTC.

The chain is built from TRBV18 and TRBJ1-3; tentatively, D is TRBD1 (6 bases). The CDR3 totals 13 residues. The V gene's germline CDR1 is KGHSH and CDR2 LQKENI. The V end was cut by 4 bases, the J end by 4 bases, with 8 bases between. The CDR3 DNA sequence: TGTGCCAGCTCACTCGGACAGGGAAACACCATATATTTT. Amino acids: CASSLGQGNTIYF. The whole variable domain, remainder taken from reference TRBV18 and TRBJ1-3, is NAGVMQNPRHLVRRRGQEARLRCSPMKGHSHVYWYRQLPEEGLKFMVYLQKENIIDESGMPKERFSAEFPKEGPSILRIQQVVRGDSAAYFCASSLGQGNTIYFGEGSWLTVV.

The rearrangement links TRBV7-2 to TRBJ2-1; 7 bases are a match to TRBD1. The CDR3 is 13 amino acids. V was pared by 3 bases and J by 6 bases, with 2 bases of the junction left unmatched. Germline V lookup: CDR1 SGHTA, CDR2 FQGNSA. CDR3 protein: CASSFPGGNEQFF. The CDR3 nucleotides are TGTGCCAGCAGCTTCCCAGGGGGCAATGAGCAGTTCTTC.

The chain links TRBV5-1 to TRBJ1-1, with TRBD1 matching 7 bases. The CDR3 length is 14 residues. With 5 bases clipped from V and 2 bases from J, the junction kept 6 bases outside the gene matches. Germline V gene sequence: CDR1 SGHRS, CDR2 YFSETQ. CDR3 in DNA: TGCGCCAGCAGTTCGACAGGGCCAAACACTGAAGCTTTCTTT. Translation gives CASSSTGPNTEAFF.

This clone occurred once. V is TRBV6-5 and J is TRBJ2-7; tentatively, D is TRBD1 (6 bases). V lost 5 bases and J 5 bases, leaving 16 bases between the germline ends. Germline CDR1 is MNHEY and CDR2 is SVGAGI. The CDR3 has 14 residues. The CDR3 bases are TGTGCCAGCAGTCCACCCGGGACATTAAACGAGCAGTACTTC. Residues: CASSPPGTLNEQYF.

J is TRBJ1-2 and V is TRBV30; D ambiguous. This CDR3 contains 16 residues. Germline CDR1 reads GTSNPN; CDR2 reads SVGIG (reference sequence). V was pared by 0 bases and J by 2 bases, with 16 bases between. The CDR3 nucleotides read TGTGCCTGGAGTGTAAGAGTTACGCTTCCCAACTATGGCTACACCTTC. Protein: CAWSVRVTLPNYGYTF. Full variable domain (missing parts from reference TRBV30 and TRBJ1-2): SQTIHQWPATLVQPVGSPLSLECTVEGTSNPNLYWYRQAAGRGLQLLFYSVGIGQISSEVPQNLSASRPQDRQFILSSKKLLLSDSGFYLCAWSVRVTLPNYGYTFGSGTRLTVV.

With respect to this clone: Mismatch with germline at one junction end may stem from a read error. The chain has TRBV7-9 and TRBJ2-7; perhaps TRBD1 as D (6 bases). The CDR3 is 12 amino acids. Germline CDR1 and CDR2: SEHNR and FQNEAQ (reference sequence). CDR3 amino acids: CASSSTGREQYF. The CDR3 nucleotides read TGCGCCAGCAGCTCTACAGGGCGGGAGCAGTACTTC.

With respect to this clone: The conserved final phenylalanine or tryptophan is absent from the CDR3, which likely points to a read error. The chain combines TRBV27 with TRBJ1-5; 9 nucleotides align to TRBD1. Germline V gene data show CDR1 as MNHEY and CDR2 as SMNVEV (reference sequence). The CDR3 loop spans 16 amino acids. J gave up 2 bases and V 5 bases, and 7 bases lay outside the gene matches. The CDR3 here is CASSMGRDRGNQPQHL. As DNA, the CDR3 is TGTGCCAGCAGTATGGGACGGGACAGGGGCAATCAGCCCCAGCATCTT.

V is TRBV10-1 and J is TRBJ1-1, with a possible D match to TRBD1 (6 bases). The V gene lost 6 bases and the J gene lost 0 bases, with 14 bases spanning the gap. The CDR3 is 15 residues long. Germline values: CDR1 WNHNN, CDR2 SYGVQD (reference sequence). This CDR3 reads CASRPGTNMNTEAFF. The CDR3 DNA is TGCGCCAGCAGACCTGGGACAAACATGAACACTGAAGCTTTCTTT.

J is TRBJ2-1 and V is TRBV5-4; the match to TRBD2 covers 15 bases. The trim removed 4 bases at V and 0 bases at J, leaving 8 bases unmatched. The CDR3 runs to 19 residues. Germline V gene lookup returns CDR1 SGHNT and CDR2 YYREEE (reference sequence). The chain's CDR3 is CASSAPGLAGGSSYNEQFF. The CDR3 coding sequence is TGTGCCAGCAGCGCTCCGGGACTAGCGGGAGGAAGCTCCTACAATGAGCAGTTCTTC.

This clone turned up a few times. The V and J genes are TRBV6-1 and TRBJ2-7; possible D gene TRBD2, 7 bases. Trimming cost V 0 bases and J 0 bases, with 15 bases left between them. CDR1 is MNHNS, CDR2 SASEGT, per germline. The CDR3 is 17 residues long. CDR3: CASSEARGTQSSYEQYF. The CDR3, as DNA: TGTGCCAGCAGTGAAGCGCGGGGGACACAGAGCTCCTACGAGCAGTACTTC.

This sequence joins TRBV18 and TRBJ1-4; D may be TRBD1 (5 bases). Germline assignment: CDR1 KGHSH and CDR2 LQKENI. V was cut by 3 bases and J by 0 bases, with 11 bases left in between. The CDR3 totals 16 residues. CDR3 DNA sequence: TGTGCCAGCTCACCTCTGCCGACAGCAACTAATGAAAAACTGTTTTTT. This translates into CASSPLPTATNEKLFF.